This note documents a single T cell receptor (beta chain) sequence. This entry belongs to a study of PD-1 blockade in classical Hodgkin lymphoma. The V and J ends lost 4 bases and 0 bases respectively, with 9 bases between them. CDR3 length: 15 amino acids. Germline CDR1 SEHNR, CDR2 FQNEAQ (reference sequence). TCRdb keeps only in-frame clones here, not all; method: immunoSEQ multiplex PCR. The sample consists of about 10,000 clones, roughly 75% of them appearing once. Relapse after autologous stem cell transplantation occurred in every patient, and brentuximab vedotin exposure varied. The sequence was obtained from a human donor with classical Hodgkin lymphoma. This specimen was peripheral blood mononuclear cells (PBMCs), taken at baseline. This chain connects TRBV7-9 to TRBJ1-4, with a weak D call TRBD1 (5 bases). The CDR3 bases are TGTGCCAGCAGCTACGGGGGTGCAACTAATGAAAAACTGTTTTTT. It specifies CASSYGGATNEKLFF.